The rows below give T cell receptor beta chains drawn from one sample of a study of T cell repertoires in cytomegalovirus infection. A single record per CDR3 protein comes from TCRdb applying MiXCR to the reads. Seen here are approximately 24,000 distinct CDR3 sequences, around 21% observed once, and the top ten hold approximately 91%. Their recognized antigens are unknown. Sequencing used CD8+ T cells from cultured PBMCs, obtained from culture after CMV antigen stimulation. The source of these receptors is a human donor in good health (CMV status not recorded). Some clones in this sample may be carry-over from other donors' samples. CDR3s include the opening cysteine and the closing phenylalanine or tryptophan. A D gene is named only where the DNA matches it firmly. Where a row states a size, it is once, few, many or the class of an expanded clone; other rows omit it.

D | J | V | size | CDR3 | DNA
NA | TRBJ2-3 | TRBV13 | NA | CASLRGTAGDTQYF | TGTGCCAGCCTCCGTGGGACCGCCGGAGATACGCAGTATTTT
NA | TRBJ2-1 | TRBV25-1 | few | CASSAVMHEQFF | TGTGCCAGCAGTGCGGTGATGCATGAGCAGTTCTTC
NA | TRBJ2-5 | TRBV4-3 | NA | CASSQDGFLETQYF | TGCGCCAGCAGCCAAGATGGGTTTCTGGAGACCCAGTACTTC
NA | TRBJ2-7 | TRBV4-1 | many | CASSQAASNYEQYF | TGCGCCAGCAGCCAAGCCGCCAGCAACTACGAGCAGTACTTC
NA | TRBJ1-1 | TRBV29-1 | few | CSVAGIAEAFF | TGCAGCGTCGCGGGAATCGCTGAAGCTTTCTTT
TRBD1 | TRBJ1-2 | TRBV5-1 | few | CASSEGTGRADGYTF | TGCGCCAGCAGCGAGGGGACAGGGCGCGCCGATGGCTACACCTTC
NA | TRBJ1-6 | TRBV9 | few | CASSPTGQGESPLHF | TGTGCCAGCAGCCCGACGGGCCAAGGGGAGTCACCCCTCCACTTT
TRBD1 | TRBJ1-2 | TRBV12-5 | NA | CASGPGTGGGYTF | TGTGCTAGTGGACCCGGGACAGGGGGCGGCTACACCTTC
NA | TRBJ2-1 | TRBV7-8 | many | CASSLANTRNEQFF | TGTGCCAGCAGCTTAGCAAACACCCGGAATGAGCAGTTCTTC
NA | TRBJ1-3 | TRBV7-2 | many | CASSLSSGWRGNTIYF | TGTGCCAGCAGCTTATCATCAGGGTGGCGGGGAAACACCATATATTTT
NA | TRBJ2-1 | TRBV7-8 | NA | CASSYSSGGEQFF | TGTGCCAGCAGCTACAGTAGTGGTGGTGAGCAGTTCTTC
TRBD1 | TRBJ1-5 | TRBV6-2/TRBV6-3 | many | CASSYSTGEDQPQHF | TGTGCCAGCAGTTACTCGACAGGGGAGGATCAGCCCCAGCATTTT
NA | TRBJ2-7 | TRBV20-1 | NA | CAKRGDTGRETYEQYF | TGCGCAAAGAGAGGGGACACCGGAAGGGAAACCTACGAGCAGTACTTC
TRBD1 | TRBJ1-2 | TRBV3-1 | NA | CASSQNPGQPTYGYTF | TGTGCCAGCAGCCAGAACCCGGGACAGCCGACCTATGGCTACACCTTC
NA | TRBJ1-1 | TRBV28 | many | CASTPAGHGTEAFF | TGTGCCAGCACCCCCGCGGGGCACGGCACTGAAGCTTTCTTT
NA | TRBJ2-1 | TRBV4-3 | few | CASSQVSWGNEQFF | TGCGCCAGCAGCCAAGTCTCCTGGGGAAATGAGCAGTTCTTC
NA | TRBJ2-3 | TRBV28 | many | CASLEWLGLTTDTQYF | TGTGCCAGCTTGGAATGGTTGGGGCTAACCACAGATACGCAGTATTTT
TRBD2 | TRBJ2-3 | TRBV4-3 | NA | CTSSQEPTSETDTQYF | TGCACCAGCAGCCAAGAACCGACTAGCGAAACAGATACGCAGTATTTT
NA | TRBJ2-7 | TRBV7-9 | many | CASSFSPREPGEQYF | TGTGCCAGCAGCTTTAGCCCCCGTGAACCCGGCGAGCAGTACTTC
NA | TRBJ1-1 | TRBV7-2 | NA | CASRNPGRKTEAFF | TGTGCCAGCCGCAACCCTGGGCGAAAGACTGAAGCTTTCTTT
TRBD1 | TRBJ1-1 | TRBV27 | NA | CASSLDRDRLNTEAFF | TGTGCCAGCAGTTTGGACAGGGACAGATTGAACACTGAAGCTTTCTTT
NA | TRBJ2-1 | TRBV7-9 | few | CASSYGSGSNEQFF | TGTGCCAGCAGCTACGGGAGTGGTTCGAATGAGCAGTTCTTC
NA | TRBJ2-2 | TRBV12-5 | NA | CASGFWTETNTGELFF | TGTGCTAGTGGTTTCTGGACAGAAACGAACACCGGGGAGCTGTTTTTT
TRBD2 | TRBJ2-2 | TRBV7-6 | many | CASTETSLNTGELFF | TGTGCCAGCACCGAGACTAGCCTGAACACCGGGGAGCTGTTTTTT
TRBD1 | TRBJ1-1 | TRBV6-5 | NA | CASSSGTGGVGEWNTEAFF | TGTGCCAGCAGTTCGGGGACAGGGGGCGTCGGGGAGTGGAACACTGAAGCTTTCTTT
NA | TRBJ1-5 | TRBV27 | NA | CASSGGDQPQHF | TGTGCCAGCAGTGGAGGGGACCAGCCCCAGCATTTT
TRBD1 | TRBJ2-1 | TRBV28 | few | CASSSSGQGVDNEQFF | TGTGCCAGCAGTTCCTCCGGACAGGGGGTGGACAATGAGCAGTTCTTC
NA | TRBJ1-1 | TRBV6-1 | many | CASSDRSLWEAFF | TGTGCCAGCAGCGACAGGAGTTTATGGGAAGCTTTCTTT
NA | TRBJ2-3 | TRBV5-6 | few | CASSLWAGSRADTQYF | TGTGCCAGCAGCTTGTGGGCGGGATCCCGCGCAGATACGCAGTATTTT
NA | TRBJ1-3 | TRBV7-9 | NA | CASSLEGGSGNTIYF | TGTGCCAGCAGCTTAGAAGGGGGCTCTGGAAACACCATATATTTT
NA | TRBJ1-4 | TRBV19 | NA | CASTEGRGYEKLFF | TGTGCCAGTACCGAAGGGAGGGGGTATGAAAAACTGTTTTTT
NA | TRBJ1-5 | TRBV23-1 | NA | CASSHLRSRTSNQPQHF | TGCGCCAGCAGTCACCTCAGGTCCAGGACTAGCAATCAGCCCCAGCATTTT
TRBD2 | TRBJ2-7 | TRBV4-2 | few | CASSQEGSSGSYEQYF | TGTGCCAGCAGCCAAGAAGGTTCTAGCGGGTCCTACGAGCAGTACTTC
TRBD1 | TRBJ1-1 | TRBV18 | NA | CASSTYPGQGYVGRGRLNTEAFF | TGTGCCAGCTCAACTTACCCGGGACAGGGCTACGTCGGCCGGGGAAGACTGAACACTGAAGCTTTCTTT
NA | TRBJ2-3 | TRBV14 | NA | CASSQVSTDTQYF | TGTGCCAGCAGCCAAGTTAGCACAGATACGCAGTATTTT
NA | TRBJ1-3 | TRBV12-3/TRBV12-4 | few | CASTEGGHTIYF | TGTGCCAGTACCGAAGGCGGGCACACCATATATTTT
NA | TRBJ2-1 | TRBV7-9 | many | CASSLSGVYNEQFF | TGTGCCAGCAGCTTATCCGGGGTATACAATGAGCAGTTCTTC
NA | TRBJ2-1 | TRBV5-6 | NA | CASSSLGFIEQFF | TGTGCCAGCAGCTCGCTGGGTTTCATTGAGCAGTTCTTC
TRBD1 | TRBJ2-7 | TRBV6-5 | NA | CASSSLRQGAANEQYF | TGTGCCAGCAGTTCTTTACGACAGGGGGCGGCGAACGAGCAGTACTTC
TRBD1 | TRBJ1-2 | TRBV12-3/TRBV12-4 | many | CASSRDRGLDGYTF | TGTGCCAGCAGTCGGGACAGGGGATTGGATGGCTACACCTTC
NA | TRBJ2-5 | TRBV4-1 | few | CASSQGGEETQYF | TGCGCCAGCAGCCAAGGGGGGGAAGAGACCCAGTACTTC
NA | TRBJ2-5 | TRBV27 | NA | CASSPLAGRETQYF | TGTGCCAGCAGTCCCCTGGCGGGCCGGGAGACCCAGTACTTC
NA | TRBJ2-3 | TRBV6-1 | NA | CASRQTSSDDTQYF | TGTGCCAGCAGGCAGACTAGTTCAGACGATACGCAGTATTTT
TRBD1 | TRBJ2-3 | TRBV14 | few | CASRATGAGDTQYF | TGTGCCAGCAGGGCAACAGGGGCCGGAGATACGCAGTATTTT
NA | TRBJ2-4 | TRBV6-2/TRBV6-3 | many | CASSDSWTIRAKNIQYF | TGTGCCAGCAGTGACTCCTGGACCATCAGGGCCAAAAACATTCAGTACTTC
NA | TRBJ1-5 | TRBV4-2 | few | CASSQRGHGNQPQHF | TGTGCCAGCAGCCAACGAGGTCACGGCAATCAGCCCCAGCATTTT
NA | TRBJ1-2 | TRBV27 | NA | CASSLSAISFYGYTF | TGTGCCAGCAGTTTATCGGCCATATCGTTCTATGGCTACACCTTC